The rows below give T cell receptor beta chains drawn from one sample of a study of technical replicates of blood from several donors. TCRdb keeps only in-frame clones here, not all; method: immunoSEQ multiplex PCR. The sample carries more than 45,000 clones, roughly nine tenths recorded once. The specimen was PBMCs. The receptor source for this set is a human donor in good health. Some clones in this sample may be carry-over from other donors' samples. The CDR3 runs from the conserved cysteine through the conserved F or W. A D gene is named only where the DNA matches it firmly. For some rows the clone size is stated as once, few or many, or as a class when expanded; others skip it.

CDR3 length	clone size	D gene	V gene	J gene	CDR3 protein	CDR3 DNA
13	.	.	TRBV14	TRBJ2-7	CASSQEDTLEQYF	TGTGCCAGCAGCCAAGAGGACACCCTCGAGCAGTACTTC
15	few	.	TRBV5-1	TRBJ2-2	CASSLNRERTGELFF	TGCGCCAGCAGCTTGAACAGGGAACGCACCGGGGAGCTGTTTTTT
17	.	TRBD1	TRBV14	TRBJ1-2	CASSQTGRTGSLYGYTF	TGTGCCAGCAGCCAAACAGGACGGACAGGGAGTCTCTATGGCTACACCTTC
14	.	.	TRBV7-6	TRBJ2-1	CASSFPLRADEKFF	TGTGCCAGCAGCTTCCCCCTGCGGGCCGATGAGAAGTTCTTC
12	.	.	TRBV5-1	TRBJ1-1	CASSLPPAGAFF	TGCGCCAGCAGCTTGCCCCCCGCGGGAGCTTTCTTT
13	.	.	TRBV5-4	TRBJ1-1	CASSLEDTPTAFF	TGTGCCAGCAGCTTGGAGGACACCCCAACGGCTTTCTTT
14	.	TRBD2	TRBV5-4	TRBJ2-1	CASQRGGAYNEQFF	TGTGCCAGCCAGCGGGGCGGGGCCTACAATGAGCAGTTCTTC
14	.	TRBD2	TRBV19	TRBJ2-2	CASSEGLAGGELFF	TGTGCCAGTAGTGAGGGACTAGCGGGCGGGGAGCTGTTTTTT
14	.	TRBD1	TRBV6-6	TRBJ2-3	CASSSTGVADTQYF	TGTGCCAGCAGTTCGACAGGGGTAGCAGATACGCAGTATTTT
16	.	.	TRBV6-5	TRBJ1-2	CASSSGSTRFNYGYTF	TGTGCCAGCAGTTCGGGATCCACCCGATTTAACTATGGCTACACCTTC
16	.	.	TRBV9	TRBJ2-5	CASSVGGAGGQETQYF	TGTGCCAGCAGCGTAGGCGGGGCAGGGGGGCAAGAGACCCAGTACTTC
17	.	.	TRBV5-6	TRBJ2-3	CASSLYAGFTGTDTQYF	TGTGCCAGCAGCTTGTACGCCGGGTTCACTGGCACAGATACGCAGTATTTT
15	.	TRBD1	TRBV29-1	TRBJ1-1	CSVVGTGGLDTEAFF	TGCAGCGTTGTCGGGACAGGGGGTCTTGACACTGAAGCTTTCTTT
16	.	TRBD1	TRBV10-3	TRBJ1-1	CAIARSGGQANTEAFF	TGTGCCATCGCCCGGTCAGGGGGACAGGCGAACACTGAAGCTTTCTTT
16	.	TRBD2	TRBV5-1	TRBJ2-1	CASSLVSGGSYNEQFF	TGCGCCAGCAGCTTGGTGAGCGGGGGGTCCTACAATGAGCAGTTCTTC
13	.	.	TRBV21-1	TRBJ2-7	CASSTGDYYEQYF	TGTGCCAGCAGCACAGGTGATTACTACGAGCAGTACTTC
14	.	.	TRBV21-1	TRBJ1-2	CASSKILGSYGYTF	TGTGCCAGCAGCAAAATTCTAGGTTCCTATGGCTACACCTTC
14	.	.	TRBV2	TRBJ2-3	CASSGGETTDTQYF	TGTGCCAGCAGTGGGGGCGAGACCACAGATACGCAGTATTTT
12	.	.	TRBV7-9	TRBJ2-2	CASSPYTGELFF	TGTGCCAGCAGCCCCTACACCGGGGAGCTGTTTTTT
14	.	TRBD1	TRBV7-6	TRBJ2-2	CASTGNQGAGELFF	TGTGCCAGCACTGGTAACCAGGGGGCCGGGGAGCTGTTTTTT
15	.	.	TRBV7-9	TRBJ1-4	CASSLEGGVREKLFF	TGTGCCAGCAGCTTAGAAGGTGGCGTGAGGGAAAAACTGTTTTTT
16	.	TRBD2	TRBV29-1	TRBJ2-2	CSVESASGLNTGELFF	TGCAGCGTTGAAAGCGCTAGCGGATTGAACACCGGGGAGCTGTTTTTT
14	.	.	TRBV4-2	TRBJ2-5	CASSQDEGSRTQYF	TGTGCCAGCAGCCAAGATGAAGGTAGCAGGACCCAGTACTTC
17	.	TRBD1	TRBV6-1	TRBJ1-5	CASSGDRGPYSNQPQHF	TGTGCCAGCAGTGGGGACAGGGGGCCCTATAGCAATCAGCCCCAGCATTTT
14	.	.	TRBV5-1	TRBJ1-1	CASKRTGMNTEAFF	TGCGCCAGCAAGCGAACAGGGATGAACACTGAAGCTTTCTTT
11	.	.	TRBV20-1	TRBJ1-2	CSAKEANGYTF	TGCAGTGCTAAAGAAGCTAATGGCTACACCTTC
16	.	.	TRBV6-4	TRBJ1-2	CASSDSTRLGRGGYTF	TGTGCCAGCAGTGACTCGACCCGGCTCGGGCGGGGCGGCTACACCTTC
20	once	TRBD2	TRBV4-1	TRBJ2-3	CASSQDYGWASGRRTDTQYF	TGCGCCAGCAGCCAAGATTATGGGTGGGCTAGCGGGAGGCGCACAGATACGCAGTATTTT
17	.	TRBD2	TRBV7-8	TRBJ2-3	CASSLSLPSGGADTQYF	TGTGCCAGCAGCTTATCCCTCCCCAGCGGGGGTGCGGATACGCAGTATTTT
17	.	TRBD2	TRBV5-4	TRBJ2-3	CASSLRASGAGTDTQYF	TGTGCCAGCAGCTTGAGGGCCAGCGGGGCCGGCACAGATACGCAGTATTTT
17	.	TRBD2	TRBV7-2	TRBJ2-7	CASSSRLTSGSSYEQYF	TGTGCCAGCAGCTCGCGACTTACTAGCGGGAGTTCCTACGAGCAGTACTTC
14	.	TRBD1	TRBV6-1	TRBJ1-1	CASILDRADTEAFF	TGTGCCAGCATCTTGGACAGGGCAGACACTGAAGCTTTCTTT
14	.	.	TRBV27	TRBJ1-1	CAIRGLTANTEAFF	TGTGCCATTAGGGGGTTAACAGCGAACACTGAAGCTTTCTTT
17	medium-sized	.	TRBV4-2	TRBJ2-7	CASSQVLYSLSYPEQYF	TGTGCCAGCAGCCAAGTGTTGTACTCGTTGAGTTATCCCGAGCAGTACTTC
15	once	TRBD1	TRBV6-5	TRBJ1-3	CASSYLRGPGNTIYF	TGTGCCAGCAGTTACCTCAGGGGGCCAGGAAACACCATATATTTT
13	.	.	TRBV5-4	TRBJ2-7	CASSKDSPYEQYF	TGTGCCAGCAGCAAGGACAGCCCCTACGAGCAGTACTTC
15	few	.	TRBV4-1	TRBJ1-2	CASSRRSTENYGYTF	TGCGCCAGCAGCCGACGGAGTACTGAAAACTATGGCTACACCTTC
14	.	.	TRBV19	TRBJ2-2	CASSTRQMRGELFF	TGTGCCAGTAGTACAAGACAGATGCGCGGGGAGCTGTTTTTT
14	.	TRBD1	TRBV2	TRBJ2-7	CASTDRGQSYEQYF	TGTGCCAGCACTGACAGGGGGCAGTCCTACGAGCAGTACTTC
14	.	.	TRBV10-3	TRBJ1-2	CAITNRPESHGYTF	TGTGCCATCACTAACAGGCCCGAAAGCCACGGCTACACCTTC
18	once	.	TRBV23-1	TRBJ1-5	CAGGSAFRRGHSNQPQHF	TGCGCCGGGGGGTCAGCTTTTCGAAGGGGCCATAGCAATCAGCCCCAGCATTTT
15	once	TRBD1	TRBV5-1	TRBJ1-4	CASSWGDRENGKLFF	TGCGCCAGCAGCTGGGGTGACAGGGAGAACGGAAAACTGTTTTTT
15	once	.	TRBV19	TRBJ1-4	CASNPGNTRNEKLFF	TGTGCCAGTAATCCCGGGAACACTCGAAATGAAAAACTGTTTTTT
15	.	.	TRBV2	TRBJ1-5	CASSGQGQSNQPQHF	TGTGCCAGCAGTGGCCAAGGACAAAGCAATCAGCCCCAGCATTTT
16	.	TRBD2	TRBV5-1	TRBJ2-1	CASSPPSGFTYNEQFF	TGCGCCAGCAGCCCACCTAGCGGGTTTACCTACAATGAGCAGTTCTTC
13	once	.	TRBV29-1	TRBJ2-3	CSARWPLTDTQYF	TGCAGTGCTCGGTGGCCACTAACAGATACGCAGTATTTT
12	.	.	TRBV7-9	TRBJ2-7	CASSYANSEQYF	TGTGCCAGCAGCTACGCTAACAGCGAGCAGTACTTC
16	.	TRBD2	TRBV11-2	TRBJ2-3	CASSSILAGKTDTQYF	TGTGCCAGCAGCTCAATTCTAGCGGGGAAGACAGATACGCAGTATTTT
15	once	.	TRBV28	TRBJ1-2	CASSSSWTVGYGYTF	TGTGCCAGCAGTTCCTCCTGGACAGTTGGGTATGGCTACACCTTC
14	.	TRBD2	TRBV7-3	TRBJ2-3	CASSVRGGTDTQYF	TGTGCCAGCAGCGTGCGGGGGGGCACAGATACGCAGTATTTT
15	.	TRBD1	TRBV6-5	TRBJ1-5	CASSYDGQGGQPQHF	TGTGCCAGCAGTTACGACGGACAGGGGGGACAGCCCCAGCATTTT
16	.	.	TRBV5-4	TRBJ2-3	CASSRTRPGGRDTQYF	TGTGCCAGCAGCCGGACCCGGCCAGGAGGTAGGGATACGCAGTATTTT
19	.	TRBD1	TRBV5-5	TRBJ1-5	CASSSAPGQGAFGNQPQHF	TGTGCCAGCAGCTCCGCCCCGGGACAGGGGGCCTTTGGCAATCAGCCCCAGCATTTT
15	.	.	TRBV4-3	TRBJ1-3	CASSQDVVRRNTIYF	TGCGCCAGCAGCCAAGATGTCGTCAGGAGAAACACCATATATTTT
12	once	TRBD1	TRBV6-6	TRBJ1-2	CASVGQDYGYTF	TGTGCCAGCGTGGGACAGGACTATGGCTACACCTTC
12	.	.	TRBV7-9	TRBJ1-2	CASTRQRDGYTF	TGTGCCAGCACCCGGCAGCGGGATGGCTACACCTTC
14	.	TRBD2	TRBV18	TRBJ2-1	CASSPQTGTKEQFF	TGTGCCAGCTCACCTCAAACCGGGACTAAAGAGCAGTTCTTC
14	.	TRBD1	TRBV29-1	TRBJ1-5	CSASTGEGNQPQHF	TGCAGCGCCTCGACAGGGGAAGGCAATCAGCCCCAGCATTTT
14	.	TRBD1	TRBV19	TRBJ1-1	CASYLTGANTEAFF	TGTGCCAGCTATCTGACAGGGGCGAACACTGAAGCTTTCTTT
20	.	TRBD2	TRBV5-1	TRBJ2-1	CASSRRSSSGAVSSYNEQFF	TGCGCCAGCAGCCGGAGATCGTCTAGCGGGGCCGTCAGCTCCTACAATGAGCAGTTCTTC